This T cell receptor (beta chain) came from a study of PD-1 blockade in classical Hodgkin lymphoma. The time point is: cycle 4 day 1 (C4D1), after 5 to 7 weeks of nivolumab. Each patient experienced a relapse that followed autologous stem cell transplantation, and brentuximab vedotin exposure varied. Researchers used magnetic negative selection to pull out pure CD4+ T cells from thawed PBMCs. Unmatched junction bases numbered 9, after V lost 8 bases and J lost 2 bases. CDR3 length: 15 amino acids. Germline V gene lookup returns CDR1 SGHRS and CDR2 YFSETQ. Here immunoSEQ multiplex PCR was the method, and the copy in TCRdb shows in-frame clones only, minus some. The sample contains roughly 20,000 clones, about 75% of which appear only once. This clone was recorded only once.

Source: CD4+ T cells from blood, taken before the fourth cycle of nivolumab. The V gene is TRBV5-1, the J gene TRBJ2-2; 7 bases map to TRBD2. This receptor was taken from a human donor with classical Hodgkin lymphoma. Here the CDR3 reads CASREPGLNTGELFF. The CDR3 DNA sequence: TGCGCCAGTAGGGAACCGGGACTAAACACCGGGGAGCTGTTTTTT.